A selection of T cell receptor beta chains follows, all from one sample in a study of cytomegalovirus exposure and HLA in healthy donors. Data came from immunoSEQ multiplex PCR; TCRdb stores just in-frame clones and leaves some out. The table includes roughly 300,000 clones, approximately 90% detected once. The material sequenced was PBMCs. These receptors were obtained from a woman aged 18-29 years in good health and CMV-seronegative. Both conserved end residues are part of each CDR3. The D gene is left open where the match is weak. A clone size is listed for some rows: how often the clone was seen (once, few, many), or a class if it is expanded.

TRBV2	NA	14	TRBD1	TRBJ2-5	TGTGCCACCATACCCCAGGGGGATGGCGAGACCCAGTACTTC	CATIPQGDGETQYF
TRBV10-3	NA	15	TRBD1	TRBJ2-7	TGTGCCATCACTGGCGGGACAGGGGGCGAGGACGAGCAGTACTTC	CAITGGTGGEDEQYF
TRBV4-1	NA	16	NA	TRBJ1-2	TGCGCCAGCAGCCAAGATCTTATCGATGCAGACTATGGCTACACCTTC	CASSQDLIDADYGYTF
TRBV4-3	NA	15	NA	TRBJ2-3	TGCGCCAGCAGCGTCAGGACAGTCTACACAGATACGCAGTATTTT	CASSVRTVYTDTQYF
TRBV28	once	17	TRBD2	TRBJ2-7	TGTGCCAGCAGTGACTTCCCCGGGACTAGCGGAACCTACGAGCAGTACTTC	CASSDFPGTSGTYEQYF
TRBV15	NA	16	TRBD2	TRBJ2-1	TGTGCCACCAGCAGAAAATTAGCGGGATTAGTCAATGAGCAGTTCTTC	CATSRKLAGLVNEQFF
TRBV27	NA	14	TRBD1	TRBJ2-1	TGTGCCAGCAGCCGACAGGGGGCGGTCAATGAGCAGTTCTTC	CASSRQGAVNEQFF
TRBV18	NA	16	NA	TRBJ1-5	TGTGCCAGCTCATACCAGGTCCCAGGTACTAATCAGCCCCAGCATTTT	CASSYQVPGTNQPQHF
TRBV2	NA	14	NA	TRBJ1-5	TGTGCCAGCACCTTTGGCGAGGGCAATCAGCCCCAGCATTTT	CASTFGEGNQPQHF
TRBV4-3	once	17	TRBD1	TRBJ1-5	TGCGCCAGCAGCCGGGGCCCACCGGGACAGGGGGATCAGCCCCAGCATTTT	CASSRGPPGQGDQPQHF
TRBV6-5	NA	13	TRBD1	TRBJ1-2	TGTGCCAGTAGACAGGGCCTTGACTATGGCTACACCTTC	CASRQGLDYGYTF
TRBV28	once	15	TRBD1	TRBJ1-2	TGTGCCAGCAGTTTATCTGCAGGGGGAAGATATGGCTACACCTTC	CASSLSAGGRYGYTF
TRBV6-6	NA	16	TRBD1	TRBJ2-2	TGTGCCAGCAGTCGGACAGGGGGATCGAACACCGGGGAGCTGTTTTTT	CASSRTGGSNTGELFF
TRBV4-3	NA	18	TRBD1	TRBJ2-7	TGCGCCAGCAGCCAACAAACCGGGACAGGGAGGACTCCCTACGAGCAGTACTTC	CASSQQTGTGRTPYEQYF
TRBV30	NA	13	TRBD2	TRBJ2-3	TGTGCCTGTAGCGGGAGAGGGACAGATACGCAGTATTTT	CACSGRGTDTQYF
TRBV6-5	NA	14	NA	TRBJ1-5	TGTGCCAGCAGTCAACAGGGTATTCATCAGCCCCAGCATTTT	CASSQQGIHQPQHF
TRBV4-1	NA	17	NA	TRBJ2-2	TGCGCCAGCAGCCCAACCGGGGACTCAGCCCTCACCGGGGAGCTGTTTTTT	CASSPTGDSALTGELFF
TRBV4-3	NA	15	NA	TRBJ1-1	TGCGCCAGCAGCCAAGAAGGACAAGGTCGAACTGAAGCTTTCTTT	CASSQEGQGRTEAFF
TRBV18	NA	14	TRBD1	TRBJ1-4	TGTGCCAGCTCACCGGGACAGGGAGGTGAAAAACTGTTTTTT	CASSPGQGGEKLFF
TRBV13	few	16	TRBD2	TRBJ2-7	TGTGCCAGCAGCGAAAGGGCCGGGACTAGCGGATACGAGCAGTACTTC	CASSERAGTSGYEQYF
TRBV30	NA	13	NA	TRBJ1-1	TGTGCCTGGAGTGACTCTCCGACAGCCGAAGCTTTCTTT	CAWSDSPTAEAFF
TRBV5-6	NA	11	NA	TRBJ2-1	TGTGCCAGCAGCTTGACAGCAGAGCAGTTCTTC	CASSLTAEQFF
TRBV4-3	NA	15	NA	TRBJ2-1	TGCGCCAGCAGCCAAGAAGCAAATACCTACAATGAGCAGTTCTTC	CASSQEANTYNEQFF
TRBV28	NA	15	TRBD1	TRBJ1-5	TGTGCCAGCAGGCGAGGGACAGGGGGCTCGGAGCCCCAGCATTTT	CASRRGTGGSEPQHF
TRBV25-1	NA	15	NA	TRBJ2-2	TGTGCCAGCAGTGACGGACTTCCCCCCCCCGGGGAGCTGTTTTTT	CASSDGLPPPGELFF
TRBV9	few	14	NA	TRBJ2-7	TGTGCCAGCAGCGTACTCCCGAGCTCCTACGAGCAGTACTTC	CASSVLPSSYEQYF
TRBV5-6	NA	15	TRBD1	TRBJ2-2	TGTGCCAGCAGCTCCGGGACAGGGACCACCGGGGAGCTGTTTTTT	CASSSGTGTTGELFF
TRBV29-1	NA	15	TRBD1	TRBJ1-4	TGCAGCGTTGCAAAAAGGGACAGGGGAGGTGAAAAACTGTTTTTT	CSVAKRDRGGEKLFF
TRBV30	NA	14	TRBD2	TRBJ2-1	TGTGCCTCCTCCGGGACTAATACTTACAATGAGCAGTTCTTC	CASSGTNTYNEQFF
TRBV14	few	17	TRBD2	TRBJ2-2	TGTGCCAGCAGCCAAGAAGTGCTAGCGGGAAACACCAGGGAGCTGTTTTTT	CASSQEVLAGNTRELFF
TRBV27	NA	15	NA	TRBJ1-4	TGTGCCAGCAGCAAAGAAACCCCACCCCAGGGTCGACTGTTTTTT	CASSKETPPQGRLFF
TRBV6-4	NA	16	TRBD2	TRBJ2-1	TGTGCCAGCAGTGACGGGGGACTAGCGGGAGGGGGTGAGCAGTTCTTC	CASSDGGLAGGGEQFF
TRBV10-2	once	14	NA	TRBJ2-3	TGCGCCAGCAGTTTCGCGGGAAGCACAGATACGCAGTATTTT	CASSFAGSTDTQYF
TRBV6-6	NA	14	NA	TRBJ2-7	TGTGCCAGCAGTTTCACCGGGACATCGTATGAGCAGTACTTC	CASSFTGTSYEQYF
TRBV2	once	13	TRBD1	TRBJ1-1	TGTGCCAGCATGGGACAGGGGCTGACTGAAGCTTTCTTT	CASMGQGLTEAFF
TRBV2	NA	16	NA	TRBJ2-7	TGTGCCAGCAGGGAATTAGACTCACGACCCTCCTACGAGCAGTACTTC	CASRELDSRPSYEQYF
TRBV7-2	few	14	NA	TRBJ2-7	TGTGCCAGCAGCTTAGACGTCAGCTCCTACGAGCAGTACTTC	CASSLDVSSYEQYF
TRBV5-1	once	15	NA	TRBJ1-4	TGCGCCAGCAGCCCGGCGACCGGGGAGGCTGAAAAACTGTTTTTT	CASSPATGEAEKLFF
TRBV21-1	NA	15	NA	TRBJ2-7	TGTGCCAGCAGCAAACCGGGACTAGCAAGTTACGAGCAGTACTTC	CASSKPGLASYEQYF
TRBV4-2	NA	14	NA	TRBJ1-2	TGTGCCAGCAGCCAAGATAGGGCAGGGGCTGGCTACACCTTC	CASSQDRAGAGYTF
TRBV4-1	few	14	NA	TRBJ1-5	TGCGCCAGCAGCCAGCTATATAGCAATCAGCCCCAGCATTTT	CASSQLYSNQPQHF
TRBV11-2	NA	15	TRBD2	TRBJ2-1	TGTGCCAGCAGCTTAGGGGGGACTAGCGGGAGCGAGGAGTTCTTC	CASSLGGTSGSEEFF
TRBV4-2	NA	14	NA	TRBJ2-1	TGTGCCAGCAGCCAAGAGAAGGGGTACAATGAGCAGTTCTTC	CASSQEKGYNEQFF
TRBV6-1	NA	17	NA	TRBJ2-5	TGTGCCAGCAGTGAAGCGCTGGAGGCAGCCAGGCAAGAGACCCAGTACTTC	CASSEALEAARQETQYF
TRBV7-9	few	13	TRBD1	TRBJ1-4	TGTGCCAGCAGCATCAGGGGGGAGGAAAAACTGTTTTTT	CASSIRGEEKLFF
TRBV28	NA	13	NA	TRBJ2-7	TGTGCCACCAGAGGAGGCGCGGGGTACGAGCAGTACTTC	CATRGGAGYEQYF
TRBV7-9	NA	12	NA	TRBJ1-3	TGTGCCCACGGGGGTGGTGGAAACACCATATATTTT	CAHGGGGNTIYF
TRBV7-2	NA	15	NA	TRBJ1-4	TGTGCCAGCAGCATCGGAGGACCCATTAATGAAAAACTGTTTTTT	CASSIGGPINEKLFF
TRBV7-9	NA	14	TRBD1	TRBJ2-7	TGTGCCAGCAGCACGCGGGACAGGGTGATCGAGCAGTACTTC	CASSTRDRVIEQYF
TRBV7-9	NA	17	TRBD2	TRBJ2-5	TGTGCCAGCAGCTTAGGGTGGACTAGCGTATCCTTGGCGACCCAGTACTTC	CASSLGWTSVSLATQYF
TRBV7-2	NA	15	TRBD2	TRBJ2-1	TGTGCCAGCAGTGCGCTAGCGGGAGTGAGGAATGAGCAGTTCTTC	CASSALAGVRNEQFF
TRBV2	NA	15	NA	TRBJ2-7	TGTGCCAGCAGTGAATTGGTAGCGGCGAGCTACGAGCAGTACTTC	CASSELVAASYEQYF
TRBV9	NA	15	NA	TRBJ2-3	TGTGCCAGCAGCGAACTCGGCGGCCGCACAGATACGCAGTATTTT	CASSELGGRTDTQYF
TRBV18	few	12	NA	TRBJ2-7	TGTGCCGGCGGGACAGAAAGCTACGAGCAGTACTTC	CAGGTESYEQYF
TRBV14	NA	16	NA	TRBJ2-7	TGTGCCAGCAGCCAAGATTGGCAGGGCATAACCTACGAGCAGTACTTC	CASSQDWQGITYEQYF